These 22 T cell receptor beta chains were all obtained from the same sample, sequenced in a study of blood T cell repertoires in COVID-19. Libraries were prepared by immunoSEQ multiplex PCR; TCRdb keeps only in-frame clonotypes and omits some of them. The sample has 100,000 to 150,000 clones, 70% to 75% seen once. Specimen: peripheral blood. The receptors stem from a man between 60 and 75 years old with acute or convalescent COVID-19.

The chain employs TRBV2 and TRBJ2-7, with 8 nucleotides matching TRBD1. Germline-derived CDR1 and CDR2 are SNHLY and FYNNEI. The CDR3 length is 13 residues. The V gene end was trimmed by 7 bases and the J gene end by 7 bases; junction bases not matched to a gene: 9. Here the CDR3 DNA reads TGTGCCAGCAAGGTCACAGGGGGTCGGGAGCAGTACTTC. This translates into CASKVTGGREQYF. The whole variable domain, remainder taken from reference TRBV2 and TRBJ2-7, is EPEVTQTPSHQVTQMGQEVILRCVPISNHLYFYWYRQILGQKVEFLVSFYNNEISEKSEIFDDQFSVERPDGSNFTLKIRSTKLEDSAMYFCASKVTGGREQYFGPGTRLTVT.

CDR3 loop: CASRGTTYNEQFF. The CDR3 region has the DNA TGTGCCAGCAGGGGGACTACCTACAATGAGCAGTTCTTC. This sequence joins TRBV6-5 and TRBJ2-1; 7 nucleotides agree with TRBD2. Germline CDR1 is MNHEY and CDR2 is SVGAGI. CDR3 length: 13 amino acids. The ends lost 6 bases at V and 2 bases at J; junction bases unmatched: 1.

A remark on this clone: This sample also contains other DNA sequences that code for the same CDR3. The chain employs TRBV10-2 and TRBJ1-2; 7 bases fit TRBD1. The CDR3 is made up of 13 amino acids. Trimming at V came to 6 bases and at J to 2 bases, leaving 3 bases not matched to a gene. Germline V gene sequence: CDR1 WSHSY, CDR2 SAAADI. CDR3: CASSRDSNYGYTF. In nucleotides, the CDR3 is TGCGCCAGCAGCCGGGACAGCAACTATGGCTACACCTTC.

A few counts support this clone. The chain uses TRBV7-9 and TRBJ2-6; D is unresolved. The CDR3 consists of 14 residues. V lost 5 bases, J lost 0 bases, and 5 bases lay in between. CDR1 is SEHNR, CDR2 FQNEAQ, per germline (reference sequence). The CDR3 here is CASSQNSGANVLTF. The CDR3 DNA follows: TGTGCCAGCAGCCAAAACTCTGGGGCCAACGTCCTGACTTTC.

The chain joins TRBV25-1 to TRBJ2-5; tentative D call: TRBD1 (5 bases). V was shortened by 1 base and J by 9 bases, with 15 bases between the two germline ends. The CDR3 runs to 14 residues. Looked up from germline, CDR1 is MGHDK and CDR2 is SYGVNS. The DNA for the CDR3 is TGTGCCAGCAGTGAATTAATGGAAGAAGGGGCCCAGTACTTC. Residues: CASSELMEEGAQYF.

J is TRBJ1-1 and V is TRBV24-1, with 7 bases identical to TRBD1. V shed 4 bases, J shed 11 bases, and the junction held 12 bases outside the gene matches. The CDR3 loop spans 14 amino acids. From germline, CDR1 is KGHDR and CDR2 SFDVKD. CDR3 coding DNA: TGTGCCACCAGTGACCCGAACAGGGGAAGAGGGGCTTTCTTT. This encodes CATSDPNRGRGAFF.

This clone was seen more than once but under ten times. The chain uses TRBV5-8 and TRBJ1-2; 7 bases agree with TRBD1. Per the germline V gene, CDR1 is SGHTS and CDR2 is YDEGEE. Trimming took 1 base from V and 4 from J; bases not matched to a gene: 4. The CDR3 totals 14 residues. CDR3 nucleotide sequence: TGTGCCAGCAGCTTGCTAGGGGGCGGCTATGGCTACACCTTC. This translates into CASSLLGGGYGYTF.

The chain combines TRBV6-5 with TRBJ1-5, with TRBD1 matching over 7 bases. V trimming: 7 bases; J trimming: 6 bases; junction bases outside the gene matches: 3. There are 12 residues in the CDR3. CDR1 MNHEY and CDR2 SVGAGI come from the germline V gene. CDR3 sequence reads: CASTSGGQPQHF. CDR3 in DNA: TGTGCCAGCACCTCAGGGGGTCAGCCCCAGCATTTT.

The chain uses TRBV29-1 and TRBJ2-1; D might be TRBD2 (5 bases). The CDR3 has 13 amino acids. In germline, CDR1 is SQVTM, CDR2 ANQGSEA. In DNA, the CDR3 is TGCAGTGTGAGGGAGAGCTCCTACAATGAGCAGTTCTTC. Amino acid sequence: CSVRESSYNEQFF.

The J gene is TRBJ2-7, the V gene TRBV6-2 or TRBV6-3; 11 bases line up with TRBD2. The CDR3 contains 18 residues. The germline V gene encodes CDR1 MNHEY and CDR2 SVGEGT. Trimming at V came to 5 bases and at J to 1 base, leaving 13 bases not matched to a gene. The CDR3 DNA reads as TGTGCCAGCAGTCCCAGGAAGGCTAGCGGGAGGATTTCCTACGAGCAGTACTTC. Its protein is CASSPRKASGRISYEQYF.

This clone was seen many times. The chain joins TRBV5-6 to TRBJ2-7; no definite D call. Germline values: CDR1 SGHDT, CDR2 YYEEEE. V lost 0 bases and J 3 bases, leaving 7 bases between the germline ends. This CDR3 is built from 13 residues. The CDR3 DNA reads as TGTGCCAGCAGCTTGGTTGACTTCTACGAGCAGTACTTC. It yields the protein CASSLVDFYEQYF.

The V gene is TRBV11-2, the J gene TRBJ2-3; TRBD2 aligns across 8 bases. V was pared by 2 bases and J by 5 bases, with 6 bases of the junction left unmatched. The germline gives CDR1 SGHAT, CDR2 FQNNGV. The CDR3 covers 15 residues. CDR3 coding DNA: TGTGCCAGCAGCTTACGGGCGGGAGGAGGAGATACGCAGTATTTT. Amino acids: CASSLRAGGGDTQYF.

V usage is TRBV7-8 and J usage is TRBJ2-7; 12 bases are a match to TRBD2. The V gene's germline CDR1 is SGHVS and CDR2 FQNEAQ. CDR3 length: 16 amino acids. The junction had 5 bases not matched to a gene; V was cut back by 1 base and J by 4 bases. The CDR3 coding sequence is TGTGCCAGCAGCTTAGGTGTGGGGACTAGCGGGTACGAGCAGTACTTC. Its protein product is CASSLGVGTSGYEQYF. The full variable domain, in which reference TRBV7-8 and TRBJ2-7 provide the parts outside the CDR3, is GAGVSQSPRYKVAKRGQDVALRCDPISGHVSLFWYQQALGQGPEFLTYFQNEAQLDKSGLPSDRFFAERPEGSVSTLKIQRTQQEDSAVYLCASSLGVGTSGYEQYFGPGTRLTVT.

The chain joins TRBV19 to TRBJ2-1; the D gene is possibly TRBD1 (5 bases). CDR3 length: 15 residues. Germline-derived CDR1 and CDR2 are LNHDA and SQIVND (reference sequence). V was pared by 4 bases and J by 3 bases, with 13 bases between. The CDR3 region has the DNA TGTGCCAGTAGTACTTGGACACCGGACTACAATGAGCAGTTCTTC. Its translation is CASSTWTPDYNEQFF.

The chain joins TRBV9 to TRBJ2-7; the match to TRBD2 covers 14 bases. The germline gives CDR1 SGDLS, CDR2 YYNGEE. With V trimmed by 5 bases and J by 4 bases, 11 bases remained unmatched. This CDR3 is built from 17 residues. The CDR3 spells CASRVTQTSGGVYEQYF. Here the CDR3 DNA reads TGTGCCAGCAGAGTGACACAGACTAGCGGGGGGGTGTACGAGCAGTACTTC.

The V call is TRBV6-1, the J call TRBJ2-1; 8 bases fit TRBD1. Trimming at V came to 0 bases and at J to 0 bases, leaving 4 bases not matched to a gene. This CDR3 has 17 residues. Germline CDR1 MNHNS, CDR2 SASEGT. Written as DNA, the CDR3 is TGTGCCAGCAGTGAAGCCGGACAGGGAAGCTCCTACAATGAGCAGTTCTTC. Encoded protein: CASSEAGQGSSYNEQFF.

The CDR3 DNA follows: TGTGCTAGTGGGGACAACTACGAGCAGTACTTC. The encoded protein is CASGDNYEQYF. This chain joins TRBV12-5 and TRBJ2-7; TRBD1 might be the D (5 bases). The CDR3 contains 11 residues. CDR1 LGHNT and CDR2 FRNRAP come from the germline V gene. Trimming stripped 6 bases from V and 3 bases from J, with 6 bases between.

V is TRBV6-5 and J is TRBJ2-5; D is possibly TRBD1 (5 bases). The CDR3 has 14 amino acids. V gave up 6 bases and J gave up 4 bases, with 15 bases separating them. CDR1 and CDR2 (germline): MNHEY, SVGAGI. CDR3 residues: CASSAGFISETQYF. The DNA for the CDR3 is TGTGCCAGCAGCGCAGGGTTCATATCAGAGACCCAGTACTTC.

The chain is built from TRBV7-2 and TRBJ1-2, with D possibly matching TRBD1 (6 bases). This CDR3 is 14 amino acids long. V lost 2 bases and J 1 base, leaving 8 bases between the germline ends. The germline V gene has CDR1 SGHTA and CDR2 FQGNSA. For the CDR3, the DNA is TGTGCCAGCAGCTTAAGACAGGTTAACTATGGCTACACCTTC. Residues: CASSLRQVNYGYTF.

The chain employs TRBV18 and TRBJ2-3; D ambiguous. CDR3 length equals 15 residues. V was pared by 3 bases and J by 3 bases, with 13 bases between. The germline V gene has CDR1 KGHSH and CDR2 LQKENI. The CDR3 DNA sequence: TGTGCCAGCTCACCTTATCAGGAAAGGACAGATACGCAGTATTTT. Its translation: CASSPYQERTDTQYF.

The gene calls are TRBV19 and TRBJ2-2, with 8 nucleotides matching TRBD2. Germline lookup yields CDR1 LNHDA and CDR2 SQIVND (reference sequence). The CDR3 sequence is 15 residues long. The junction had 9 bases not matched to a gene; V was cut back by 8 bases and J by 4 bases. The chain's CDR3 is CASGSPGLGTGELFF. CDR3 sequence (DNA): TGTGCCAGTGGATCACCGGGACTAGGCACCGGGGAGCTGTTTTTT.

The chain combines TRBV11-3 with TRBJ1-2; perhaps TRBD1 as D (6 bases). V was pared by 2 bases and J by 6 bases, with 16 bases between. Germline CDR1 SGHNT, CDR2 YENEEA. The CDR3 is 15 amino acids. The CDR3 sequence: CASSLYGGQGHGYTF. CDR3 bases: TGTGCCAGCAGCTTATACGGGGGGCAGGGGCATGGCTACACCTTC.